This TCR beta chain was sequenced for a study of technical replicates of blood from several donors. Germline V gene data show CDR1 as MNHEY and CDR2 as SMNVEV (reference sequence). The CDR3 has 17 residues. V was pared by 7 bases and J by 7 bases, with 28 bases between. This clone was detected once. This table comes from immunoSEQ multiplex PCR, and its TCRdb copy is limited to in-frame clones, with some not included. This table has some 80,000 clones, about 91% appearing once. This rearrangement joins TRBV27 to TRBJ1-1, with a possible D match to TRBD1 (5 bases). This clonotype originated in a human donor in good health. The sample consisted of T cells isolated from PBMCs. Written as DNA, the CDR3 is TGTGCCAGCACTACTCTCTGGGAGGGGACGCGAGTAGGTGAAGCTTTCTTT. Residues: CASTTLWEGTRVGEAFF.